Listed here are 16 T cell receptor beta chains from one sample, sequenced in a study of shared clonotypes between healthy human individuals. Using immunoSEQ multiplex PCR, the repertoire was profiled, and TCRdb retains in-frame clones only, with some absent. The repertoire holds over 2 million clones, just under 95% seen once, with 0.3% to 0.4% in the top ten. Specimen: naive CD4+ T cells from PBMCs. Subset reported: CD45RA+ positively selected. All receptors come from a man aged 18 to 29 in good health. Some clones in this sample may be carry-over from other donors' samples.

V usage is TRBV7-3 and J usage is TRBJ2-3; a possible D gene is TRBD1 (5 bases). Trimming cost V 5 bases and J 6 bases, with 15 bases left between them. This CDR3 has 14 residues. The germline V gene encodes CDR1 SGHTA and CDR2 FQGTGA. The CDR3 loop is CASSLLYQGDTQYF. In nucleotides, the CDR3 is TGTGCCAGCAGCCTACTATACCAGGGTGATACGCAGTATTTT.

Note on this clone: In the same sample, other DNA sequences code for this CDR3. The V call is TRBV6-1, the J call TRBJ2-5, with 7 positions matching TRBD2. The junction had 2 bases not matched to a gene; V was cut back by 6 bases and J by 1 base. Germline V gives CDR1 MNHNS, CDR2 SASEGT. The CDR3 extends over 13 amino acids. CDR3 amino acids: CASSVAGQETQYF. CDR3 DNA: TGTGCCAGCAGCGTAGCGGGCCAAGAGACCCAGTACTTC.

The V gene is TRBV4-2, the J gene TRBJ2-3; D is uncertain. This CDR3 has 14 amino acids. The ends were cut back, 4 bases at V and 6 bases at J, with 14 bases in the middle. Germline-derived CDR1 and CDR2 are LGHNA and YNFKEQ. DNA for the CDR3: TGTGCCAGCAGCCCGCAGGCCCCCAGGGATACGCAGTATTTT. It encodes CASSPQAPRDTQYF.

V usage is TRBV19 and J usage is TRBJ1-5, with a weak D call TRBD1 (5 bases). Trimming cost V 4 bases and J 5 bases, with 9 bases left between them. This CDR3 has 13 amino acids. In germline, CDR1 is LNHDA, CDR2 SQIVND (reference sequence). CDR3 in amino acids: CASSTSGDQPQHF. DNA for the CDR3: TGTGCCAGTAGTACCTCGGGGGATCAGCCCCAGCATTTT.

V gene TRBV6-5 combines with J gene TRBJ1-1; no clear D gene. V was shortened by 7 bases and J by 2 bases, with 14 bases between the two germline ends. Germline values: CDR1 MNHEY, CDR2 SVGAGI. The CDR3 has 14 amino acids. The CDR3 nucleotides read TGTGCCAGCACCATCTCGGGCAGTAACACTGAAGCTTTCTTT. As protein: CASTISGSNTEAFF.

The rearrangement links TRBV6-1 to TRBJ2-5, with 7 bases identical to TRBD1. J was trimmed by 4 bases and V by 3 bases; bases with no gene match: 8. This CDR3 comprises 15 residues. Germline CDR1 is MNHNS and CDR2 is SASEGT. The CDR3 loop reads CASSDNRGIGETQYF. The CDR3 DNA reads TGTGCCAGCAGTGACAACAGGGGTATCGGAGAGACCCAGTACTTC.

V gene TRBV15 combines with J gene TRBJ2-1; D may be TRBD1 (5 bases). Germline values: CDR1 LNHNV, CDR2 YYDKDF (reference sequence). Trimming left V 1 base short and J 6 bases short, with 16 bases between. The CDR3 is 16 residues long. In nucleotides, the CDR3 is TGTGCCACCAGCAGAGTCCGGACATCGACCGGCAATGAGCAGTTCTTC. Protein: CATSRVRTSTGNEQFF. Supplemented by reference TRBV15 and TRBJ2-1, the full variable domain reads DAMVIQNPRYQVTQFGKPVTLSCSQTLNHNVMYWYQQKSSQAPKLLFHYYDKDFNNEADTPDNFQSRRPNTSFCFLDIRSPGLGDTAMYLCATSRVRTSTGNEQFFGPGTRLTVL.

This clone was counted a few times. The sample carries other DNA sequences with the same CDR3. The chain recombines TRBV19 with TRBJ1-4, with TRBD1 matching over 9 bases. There are 13 residues in the CDR3. V trimming: 9 bases; J trimming: 6 bases; junction bases outside the gene matches: 5. From germline, CDR1 is LNHDA and CDR2 SQIVND (reference sequence). The CDR3 region is CASSGTGYEKLFF. The DNA of the CDR3 is TGTGCCAGCTCCGGGACAGGGTATGAAAAACTGTTTTTT.

The gene calls are TRBV28 and TRBJ2-5; perhaps TRBD1 as D (5 bases). The tail of the sequence fits TRBJ2-7 better, so the J call may be wrong. In germline, CDR1 is MDHEN, CDR2 SYDVKM. The CDR3 has 16 residues. In nucleotides, the CDR3 is TGTGCCAGCAGCCCACCCCTCATGACAGCAGCCTACGAGCAGTACTTC. It yields the protein CASSPPLMTAAYEQYF.

The rearrangement links TRBV5-1 to TRBJ1-2; no clear D. The CDR3 is made up of 14 amino acids. CDR1 SGHRS and CDR2 YFSETQ come from the germline V gene. Trimming removed 0 bases from V and 5 bases from J, with 11 bases in between. In DNA form, the CDR3 reads TGCGCCAGCAGCTTGGGGGGTTCAGAATATGGCTACACCTTC. Protein product: CASSLGGSEYGYTF. The full variable domain, rest sourced from reference TRBV5-1 and TRBJ1-2, is KAGVTQTPRYLIKTRGQQVTLSCSPISGHRSVSWYQQTPGQGLQFLFEYFSETQRNKGNFPGRFSGRQFSNSRSEMNVSTLELGDSALYLCASSLGGSEYGYTFGSGTRLTVV.

This clone has just a few counts. This same CDR3 is encoded by further DNA sequences in the sample. The chain has TRBV20-1 and TRBJ2-1; D unclear. V lost 2 bases and J 1 base, leaving 0 bases between the germline ends. In germline, CDR1 is DFQATT, CDR2 SNEGSKA (reference sequence). This CDR3 comprises 11 residues. The CDR3 region has the DNA TGCAGTGCTAGATCCTACAATGAGCAGTTCTTC. This sequence encodes CSARSYNEQFF.

The V gene is TRBV5-4, the J gene TRBJ2-3; D is possibly TRBD1 (5 bases). CDR1 is SGHNT and CDR2 is YYREEE in the germline V gene (reference sequence). The CDR3 has 16 amino acids. Trimming shortened V by 3 bases and J by 4 bases, and 18 bases separated the two germline ends. The CDR3 reads CASSSPAPGAADTQYF. The DNA for the CDR3 is TGTGCCAGCAGCTCCCCTGCCCCTGGGGCGGCAGATACGCAGTATTTT.

The chain employs TRBV28 and TRBJ2-5; 8 bases fit TRBD2. V lost 5 bases and J lost 5; bases outside the gene matches: 7. Per the germline V gene, CDR1 is MDHEN and CDR2 is SYDVKM. The CDR3 extends over 14 amino acids. The CDR3 loop reads CASSPSGSVETQYF. For the CDR3, the DNA is TGTGCCAGCAGTCCCAGCGGGAGCGTTGAGACCCAGTACTTC.

The rearrangement links TRBV19 to TRBJ2-5; D tentatively reads TRBD1 or TRBD2 (5 bases each). CDR1 and CDR2 from the germline V gene are LNHDA and SQIVND (reference sequence). There are 16 residues in the CDR3. Trimming cost V 3 bases and J 3 bases, with 17 bases left between them. In DNA, the CDR3 is TGTGCCAGTAGTATGTGGTCGGGACGGAACAAAGAGACCCAGTACTTC. This gives the protein CASSMWSGRNKETQYF.

The chain joins TRBV6-5 to TRBJ1-2; no reliable D call. The length of the CDR3 is 11 residues. Germline CDR1 and CDR2: MNHEY and SVGAGI. The ends were cut back, 8 bases at V and 4 bases at J, with 8 bases in the middle. CDR3 coding DNA: TGTGCCAGCCAAGATTCCTATGGCTACACCTTC. Protein product: CASQDSYGYTF.

The rearrangement joins TRBV5-1 to TRBJ1-2, with D tentatively TRBD1 (5 bases). V was trimmed by 0 bases and J by 7 bases, leaving 13 bases between them. The CDR3 totals 14 residues. CDR1 SGHRS and CDR2 YFSETQ come from the germline V gene. In DNA, the CDR3 is TGCGCCAGCAGCTTGGAGGGGCCTGGTGGTGGCTACACCTTC. Translation gives CASSLEGPGGGYTF. Full variable domain (outside the CDR3, taken from reference TRBV5-1 and TRBJ1-2): KAGVTQTPRYLIKTRGQQVTLSCSPISGHRSVSWYQQTPGQGLQFLFEYFSETQRNKGNFPGRFSGRQFSNSRSEMNVSTLELGDSALYLCASSLEGPGGGYTFGSGTRLTVV.